This T cell receptor (beta chain) derives from a study of OX40 agonist ivuxolimab in advanced cancers. Study overall: About 42% of patients had received prior checkpoint inhibitor therapy.

Here immunoSEQ multiplex PCR was the method, and the copy in TCRdb shows in-frame clones only, minus some. This sample has 55,000 to 60,000 clones, with over 85% found just once. General study findings and limits: Low normalized T-cell clonal expansion also characterized some of the nonresponders. Partial responders receiving 0.1-3.0 mg/kg showed among the lowest clonal expansion. With doses of 0.1 to 3.0 mg/kg, CD4+ and CD8+ blood T cells had undergone clonal expansion by week 6.

The CDR3 length is 15 residues. The germline gives CDR1 MGHDK, CDR2 SYGVNS. V gave up 3 bases and J gave up 0 bases, with 10 bases separating them. Points on this clone: Its antigen is unknown.

The sequencing used CD4+ or CD8+ T cells sorted from blood, collected in a trial of the OX40 agonist ivuxolimab. This TCR was recovered from an adult with an advanced solid tumor such as melanoma, head and neck, liver or kidney cancer. The V call is TRBV25-1, the J call TRBJ2-3; D perhaps matches TRBD2 (5 bases). Written as DNA, the CDR3 is TGTGCCAGCAGTGAGCGGGTAGGGAGCACAGATACGCAGTATTTT. Its translation: CASSERVGSTDTQYF.